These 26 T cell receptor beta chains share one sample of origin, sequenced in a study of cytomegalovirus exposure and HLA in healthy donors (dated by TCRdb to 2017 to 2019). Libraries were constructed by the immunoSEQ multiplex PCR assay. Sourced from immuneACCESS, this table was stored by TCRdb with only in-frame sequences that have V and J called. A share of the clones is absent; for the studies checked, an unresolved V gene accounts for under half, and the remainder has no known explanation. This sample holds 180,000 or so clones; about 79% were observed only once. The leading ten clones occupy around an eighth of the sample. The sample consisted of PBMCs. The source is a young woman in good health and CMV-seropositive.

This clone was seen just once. The CDR3, as DNA: TGTGCCAGTAGTATAGGGGGACAGCCTCTGCGTGAGCCCCAGCATTTT. The encoded protein is CASSIGGQPLREPQHF. The genes are TRBV19 and TRBJ1-5; TRBD1 aligns across 7 bases. The CDR3 extends over 16 amino acids. The germline V gene encodes CDR1 LNHDA and CDR2 SQIVND (reference sequence). V dropped 1 base and J dropped 8; count of bases not matched to a gene: 11. Full variable domain (missing parts from reference TRBV19 and TRBJ1-5): DGGITQSPKYLFRKEGQNVTLSCEQNLNHDAMYWYRQDPGQGLRLIYYSQIVNDFQKGDIAEGYSVSREKKESFPLTVTSAQKNPTAFYLCASSIGGQPLREPQHFGDGTRLSIL.

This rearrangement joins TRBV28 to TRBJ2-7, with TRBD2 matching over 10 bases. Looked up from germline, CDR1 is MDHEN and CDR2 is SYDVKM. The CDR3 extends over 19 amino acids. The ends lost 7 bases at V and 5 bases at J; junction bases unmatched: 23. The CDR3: CASTRGAAWYSGRTHEQYF. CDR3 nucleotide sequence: TGTGCCAGCACCCGGGGCGCGGCCTGGTATAGCGGGAGGACCCACGAGCAGTACTTC.

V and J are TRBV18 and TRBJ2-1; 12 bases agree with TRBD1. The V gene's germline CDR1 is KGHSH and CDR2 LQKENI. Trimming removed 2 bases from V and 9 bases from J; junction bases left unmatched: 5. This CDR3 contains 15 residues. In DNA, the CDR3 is TGTGCCAGCTCACCAAGGGGACAGGGGGCCAGTGAGCAGTTCTTC. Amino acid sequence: CASSPRGQGASEQFF.

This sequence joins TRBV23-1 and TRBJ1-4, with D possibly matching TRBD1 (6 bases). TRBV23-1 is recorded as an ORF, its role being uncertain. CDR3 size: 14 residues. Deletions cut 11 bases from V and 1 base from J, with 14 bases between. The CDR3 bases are TGCGCCCGGATTAAGACAGGAACTAATGAAAAACTGTTTTTT. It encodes CARIKTGTNEKLFF.

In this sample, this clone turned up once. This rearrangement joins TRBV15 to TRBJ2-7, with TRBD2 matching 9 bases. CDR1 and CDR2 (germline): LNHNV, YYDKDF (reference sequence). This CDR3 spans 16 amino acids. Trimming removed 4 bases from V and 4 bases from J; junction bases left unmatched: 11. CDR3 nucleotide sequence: TGTGCCACCAGCATCCAGCGGCTAGCGGGACCGTACGAGCAGTACTTC. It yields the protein CATSIQRLAGPYEQYF.

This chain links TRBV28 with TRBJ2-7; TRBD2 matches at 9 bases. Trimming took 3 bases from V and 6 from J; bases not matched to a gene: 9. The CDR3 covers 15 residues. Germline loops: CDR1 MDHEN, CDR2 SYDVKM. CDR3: CASSFPASGTREQYF. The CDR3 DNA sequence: TGTGCCAGCAGTTTCCCCGCTAGCGGGACCCGCGAGCAGTACTTC.

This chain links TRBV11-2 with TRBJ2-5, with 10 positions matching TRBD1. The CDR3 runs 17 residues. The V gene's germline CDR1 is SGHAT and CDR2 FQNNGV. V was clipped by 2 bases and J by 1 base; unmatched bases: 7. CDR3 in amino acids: CASSLTGQGHTQETQYF. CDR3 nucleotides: TGTGCCAGCAGCTTAACGGGACAGGGGCATACCCAAGAGACCCAGTACTTC.

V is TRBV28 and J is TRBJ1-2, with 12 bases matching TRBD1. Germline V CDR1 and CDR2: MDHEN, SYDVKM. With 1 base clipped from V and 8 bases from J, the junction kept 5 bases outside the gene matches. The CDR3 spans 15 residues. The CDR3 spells CASSLLGQGAGGYTF. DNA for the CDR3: TGTGCCAGCAGTTTATTGGGACAGGGGGCAGGAGGCTACACCTTC.

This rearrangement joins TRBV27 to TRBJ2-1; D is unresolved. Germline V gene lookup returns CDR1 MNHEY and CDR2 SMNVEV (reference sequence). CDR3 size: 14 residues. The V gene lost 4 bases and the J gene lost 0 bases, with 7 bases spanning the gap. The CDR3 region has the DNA TGTGCCAGCAGTTACTTTAGCTCCTACAATGAGCAGTTCTTC. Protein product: CASSYFSSYNEQFF.

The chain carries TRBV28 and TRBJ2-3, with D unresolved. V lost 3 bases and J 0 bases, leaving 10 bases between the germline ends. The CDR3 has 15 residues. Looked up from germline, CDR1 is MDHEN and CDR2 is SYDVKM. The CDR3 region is CASSFLYSSTDTQYF. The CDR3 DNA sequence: TGTGCCAGCAGTTTTCTGTACTCAAGCACAGATACGCAGTATTTT. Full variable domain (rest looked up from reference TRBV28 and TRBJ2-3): DVKVTQSSRYLVKRTGEKVFLECVQDMDHENMFWYRQDPGLGLRLIYFSYDVKMKEKGDIPEGYSVSREKKERFSLILESASTNQTSMYLCASSFLYSSTDTQYFGPGTRLTVL.

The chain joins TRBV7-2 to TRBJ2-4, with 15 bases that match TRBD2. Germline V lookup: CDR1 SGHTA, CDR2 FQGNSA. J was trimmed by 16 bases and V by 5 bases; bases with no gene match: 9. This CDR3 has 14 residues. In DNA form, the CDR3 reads TGTGCCAGCAGCATAGGACTAGCGGGAGGGCATTTTTACTTC. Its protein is CASSIGLAGGHFYF.

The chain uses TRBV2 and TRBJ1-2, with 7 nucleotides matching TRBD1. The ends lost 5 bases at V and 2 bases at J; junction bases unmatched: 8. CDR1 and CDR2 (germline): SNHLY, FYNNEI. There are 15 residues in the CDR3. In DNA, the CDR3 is TGTGCCAGCAGTTTACAGGGGATAGGAAACTATGGCTACACCTTC. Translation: CASSLQGIGNYGYTF.

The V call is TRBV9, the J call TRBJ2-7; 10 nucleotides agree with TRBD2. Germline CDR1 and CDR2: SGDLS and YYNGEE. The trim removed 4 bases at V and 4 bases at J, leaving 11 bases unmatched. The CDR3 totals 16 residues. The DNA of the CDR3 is TGTGCCAGCAGCCCCCGGGGAGGGACTAGCGAATACGAGCAGTACTTC. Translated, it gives CASSPRGGTSEYEQYF.

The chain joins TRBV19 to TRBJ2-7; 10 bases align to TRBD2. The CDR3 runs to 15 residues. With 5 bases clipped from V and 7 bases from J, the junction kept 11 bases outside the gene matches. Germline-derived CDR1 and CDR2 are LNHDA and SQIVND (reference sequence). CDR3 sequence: CASSPGLAEASEQYF. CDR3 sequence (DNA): TGTGCCAGTAGTCCCGGACTAGCGGAGGCCTCGGAGCAGTACTTC.

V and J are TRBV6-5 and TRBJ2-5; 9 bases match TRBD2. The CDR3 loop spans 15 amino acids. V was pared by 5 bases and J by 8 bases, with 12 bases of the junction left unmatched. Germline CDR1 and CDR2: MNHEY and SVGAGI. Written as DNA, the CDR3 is TGTGCCAGCAGTCCCCCTTCTAGCGGGGCTGGTACCCAGTACTTC. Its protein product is CASSPPSSGAGTQYF.

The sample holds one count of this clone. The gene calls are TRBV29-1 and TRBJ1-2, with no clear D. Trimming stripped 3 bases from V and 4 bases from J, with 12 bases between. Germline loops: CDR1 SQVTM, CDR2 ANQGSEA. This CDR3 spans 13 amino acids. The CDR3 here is CSVESSGRYGYTF. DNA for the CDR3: TGCAGCGTTGAGAGCAGCGGGCGCTATGGCTACACCTTC.

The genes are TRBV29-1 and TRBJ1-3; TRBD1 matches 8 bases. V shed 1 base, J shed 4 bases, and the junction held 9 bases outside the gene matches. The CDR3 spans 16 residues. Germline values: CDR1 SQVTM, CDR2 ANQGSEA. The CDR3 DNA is TGCAGCGTTGAAGCGGACAGGGTAGAGAAAGGAAACACCATATATTTT. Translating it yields CSVEADRVEKGNTIYF.

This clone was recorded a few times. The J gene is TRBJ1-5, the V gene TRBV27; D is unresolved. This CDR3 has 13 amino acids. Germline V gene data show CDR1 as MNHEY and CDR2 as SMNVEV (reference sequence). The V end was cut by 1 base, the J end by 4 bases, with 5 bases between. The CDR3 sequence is CASSLWQNQPQHF. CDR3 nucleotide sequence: TGTGCCAGCAGTTTATGGCAGAATCAGCCCCAGCATTTT.

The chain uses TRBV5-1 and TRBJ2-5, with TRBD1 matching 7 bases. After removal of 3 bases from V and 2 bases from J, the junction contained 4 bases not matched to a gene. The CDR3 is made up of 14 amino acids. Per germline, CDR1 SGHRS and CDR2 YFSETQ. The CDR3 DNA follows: TGCGCCAGCAGCTGGGGGACAGTACAAGAGACCCAGTACTTC. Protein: CASSWGTVQETQYF.

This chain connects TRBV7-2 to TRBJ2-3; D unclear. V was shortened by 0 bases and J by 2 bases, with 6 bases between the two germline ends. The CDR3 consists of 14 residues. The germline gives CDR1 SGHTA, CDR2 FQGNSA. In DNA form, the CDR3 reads TGTGCCAGCAGCTTAGCCCCTATCACAGATACGCAGTATTTT. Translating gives CASSLAPITDTQYF.

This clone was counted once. The CDR3 nucleotides read TGCAGCGTTGAAGAGGGGGGGTCCGGCTCCTATGGCTACACCTTC. Its translation is CSVEEGGSGSYGYTF. J is TRBJ1-2 and V is TRBV29-1, with a tentative D call TRBD1 (5 bases). V dropped 0 bases and J dropped 4 bases, with 15 bases sitting between them. This CDR3 region has 15 residues. The germline V gene encodes CDR1 SQVTM and CDR2 ANQGSEA.

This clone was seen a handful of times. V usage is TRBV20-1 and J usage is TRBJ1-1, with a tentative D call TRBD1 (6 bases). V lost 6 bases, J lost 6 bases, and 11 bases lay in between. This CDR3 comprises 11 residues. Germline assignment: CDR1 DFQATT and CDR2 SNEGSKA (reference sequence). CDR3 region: CSARDTAEAFF. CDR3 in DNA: TGCAGTGCCAGGGACACGGCTGAAGCTTTCTTT.

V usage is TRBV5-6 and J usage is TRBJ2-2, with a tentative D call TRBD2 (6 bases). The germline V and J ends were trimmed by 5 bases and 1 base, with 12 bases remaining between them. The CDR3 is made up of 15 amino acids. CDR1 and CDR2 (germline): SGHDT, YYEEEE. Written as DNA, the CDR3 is TGTGCCAGCAGTCGCCGGGACTGGAACACCGGGGAGCTGTTTTTT. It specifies CASSRRDWNTGELFF.

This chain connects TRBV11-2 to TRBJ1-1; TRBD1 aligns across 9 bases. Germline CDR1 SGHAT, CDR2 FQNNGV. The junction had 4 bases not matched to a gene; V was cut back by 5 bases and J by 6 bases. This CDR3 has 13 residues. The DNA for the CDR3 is TGTGCCAGCAGCCCCGACAGGGGGGCTGAAGCTTTCTTT. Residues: CASSPDRGAEAFF.

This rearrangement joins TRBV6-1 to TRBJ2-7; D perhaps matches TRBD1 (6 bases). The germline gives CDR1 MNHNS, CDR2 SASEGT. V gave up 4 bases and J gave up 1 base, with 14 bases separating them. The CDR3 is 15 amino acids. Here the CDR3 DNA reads TGTGCCAGCAGTGGCGAACAGGGCTGGTCCTACGAGCAGTACTTC. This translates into CASSGEQGWSYEQYF.

The chain's CDR3 is CSVTYLGANTGELFF. CDR3 bases: TGCAGCGTCACTTACTTGGGAGCGAACACCGGGGAGCTGTTTTTT. V usage is TRBV29-1 and J usage is TRBJ2-2, with D perhaps matching TRBD2 (5 bases). Germline-derived CDR1 and CDR2 are SQVTM and ANQGSEA. The CDR3 contains 15 residues. The V gene lost 6 bases and the J gene lost 0 bases, with 14 bases spanning the gap.